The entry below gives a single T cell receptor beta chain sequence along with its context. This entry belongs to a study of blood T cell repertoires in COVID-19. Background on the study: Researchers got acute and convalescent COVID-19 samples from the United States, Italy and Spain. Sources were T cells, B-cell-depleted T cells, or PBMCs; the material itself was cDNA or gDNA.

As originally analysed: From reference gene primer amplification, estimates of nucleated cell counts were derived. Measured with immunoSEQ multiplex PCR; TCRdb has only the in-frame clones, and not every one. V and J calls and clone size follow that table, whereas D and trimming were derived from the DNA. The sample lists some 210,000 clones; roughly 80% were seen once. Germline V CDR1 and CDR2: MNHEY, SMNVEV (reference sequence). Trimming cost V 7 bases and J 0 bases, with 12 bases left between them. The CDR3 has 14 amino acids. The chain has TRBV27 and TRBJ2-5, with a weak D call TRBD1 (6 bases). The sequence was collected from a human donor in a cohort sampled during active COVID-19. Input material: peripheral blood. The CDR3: CASKITGYQETQYF. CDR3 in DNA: TGTGCCAGCAAGATTACAGGGTACCAAGAGACCCAGTACTTC.